This TCR beta chain was recovered during a study of blood T cell repertoires in COVID-19. Across the whole study: PBMCs, B-cell-depleted T cells, or T cells were the source of the cDNA or gDNA that made up the material.

The CDR3 length is 15 residues. Trimming took off 0 bases at V and 4 bases at J, with 10 bases between the two ends. CDR1 is SGHRS, CDR2 YFSETQ, per germline. Sequencing used immunoSEQ multiplex PCR; TCRdb keeps in-frame clones, though not all of them. The table shows more than 80,000 clones, with approximately 86% occurring only once. The genes are TRBV5-1 and TRBJ2-2, with a tentative D call TRBD1 (6 bases). The sample taken for sequencing was peripheral blood. This TCR was recovered from a man in his forties or fifties with acute or convalescent COVID-19. The CDR3 sequence is CASSLAQGSTGELFF. The CDR3 coding sequence is TGCGCCAGCAGCTTGGCTCAGGGGAGCACCGGGGAGCTGTTTTTT.